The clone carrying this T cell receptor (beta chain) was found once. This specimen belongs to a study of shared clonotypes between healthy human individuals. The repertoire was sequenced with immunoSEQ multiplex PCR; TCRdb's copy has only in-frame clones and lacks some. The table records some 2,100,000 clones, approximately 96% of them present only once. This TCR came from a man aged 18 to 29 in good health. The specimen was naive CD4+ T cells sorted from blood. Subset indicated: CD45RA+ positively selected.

CDR3: CATSRTGLTEAFF. The CDR3 region has the DNA TGCGCCACCTCCCGGACAGGGCTAACTGAAGCTTTCTTT. J is TRBJ1-1 and V is TRBV10-1; 8 bases are a match to TRBD1. Losses at the gene ends were 10 bases for V and 5 bases for J; bases not matched to a gene: 9. The germline V gene has CDR1 WNHNN and CDR2 SYGVQD (reference sequence). The CDR3 runs 13 residues.